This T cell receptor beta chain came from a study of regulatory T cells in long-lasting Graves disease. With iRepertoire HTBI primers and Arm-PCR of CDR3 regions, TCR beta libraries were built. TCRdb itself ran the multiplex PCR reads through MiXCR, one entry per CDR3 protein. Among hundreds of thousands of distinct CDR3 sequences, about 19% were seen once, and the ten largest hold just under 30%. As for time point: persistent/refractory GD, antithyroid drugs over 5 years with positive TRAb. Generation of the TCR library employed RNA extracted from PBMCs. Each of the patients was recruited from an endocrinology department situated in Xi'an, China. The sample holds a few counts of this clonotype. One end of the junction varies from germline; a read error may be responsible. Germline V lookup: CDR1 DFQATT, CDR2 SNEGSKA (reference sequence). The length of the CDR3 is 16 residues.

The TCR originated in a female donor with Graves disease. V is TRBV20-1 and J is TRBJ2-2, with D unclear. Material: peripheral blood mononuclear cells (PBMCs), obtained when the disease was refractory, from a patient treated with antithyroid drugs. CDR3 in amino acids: CSAGDPWRTSTGELFF. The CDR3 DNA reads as TGCAGTGCTGGAGATCCTTGGCGGACGTCCACCGGGGAGCTGTTTTTT.